The entry below gives a single T cell receptor beta chain sequence along with its context. Its binding antigen is unknown. No much larger clonotype is one base removed from it; base qualities were not supplied. The data derive from a study of identical twins (dated by TCRdb to about 2016). General notes on the study: The study deep-sequenced TCR alpha and beta repertoires from monozygotic twins, unrelated adults of various ages and cord blood to test whether fetal clonotypes persist. To rule out contamination, replicate twin experiments were performed at different times with different library preparation protocols.

Inclusive of the bounding cysteine and phenylalanine, the CDR3 is 16 residues long. Only the CDR3 DNA stays, 48 bases, in frame from base 1. The V and J ends are trimmed by 0 bases and 2 bases, leaving 11 bases between them. CDR1 and CDR2 are read off the germline V gene (reference sequence) as SEHNR and FQNEAQ. Library prep was done by 5' RACE. Sequencing instrument: Illumina HiSeq 2000. A universal primer binding site was introduced by template switching, and a unique molecular identifier was present in the final cDNA, enabling accurate counting of TCR cDNA molecules. Specific primers in the conserved constant-segment region were used to synthesize first-strand cDNA for TCR alpha and beta chains. Each cDNA library was double barcoded, with a SMART-Mk sample barcode plus Illumina barcodes, to control for contamination. TruSeq adapter sequences, together with Illumina sample barcodes, were added in two successive PCR steps. The Illumina HiSeq platform was used with custom primers to sequence TCR alpha and beta cDNA libraries. The source study handled its data this way. Unique molecular identifiers were extracted from raw reads with MiGEC, and CDR3 positions were determined with MiXCR. For each individual, recombination models were inferred using an EM algorithm with the repgenHMM and IGoR tools. Shared clonotypes were analyzed with the tcR package in R, and sharing was normalized by the product of cloneset sizes. Out-of-frame nonproductive sequences were analyzed to study raw recombination free of thymic and clonal selection effects. TCRdb reanalyzed the raw reads on its own, using fastp at Q25 for trimming and MiXCR for clone calling, and kept in-frame beta chains. Every entry covers one CDR3 protein and lists the most common genes and DNA from its rows. TCRdb's processing, not the authors' own work, is the source of the V and J calls. The sample table contains 470,000 or so distinct CDR3 sequences; only one count was recorded for 20% to 30% of them. The ten largest make up over 2.5% of the sample.

The study at large found these results: Invariant T cells such as MAIT and iNKT could partly confound zero-insertion analyses, although diverse VJ usage argued against such confounding for most clonotypes. Abundant cord blood beta clonotypes carried fewer insertions; young adult naive repertoires showed a weaker similar trend, while memory repertoires showed none. A weaker excess of twin sharing was found in beta out-of-frame sequences because the signal-to-noise ratio was lowered by fewer shared sequences. Recombination models systematically underestimated out-of-frame TCR alpha sharing in monozygotic twins but agreed with sharing between unrelated individuals. Out-of-frame TCR alpha sequences shared between twins showed an excess of low generation-probability sequences compared with coincidental sharing between unrelated individuals. Because the same donors could not be followed over many years, the conclusions depended on cross-sectional statistical analysis.

Only healthy Caucasian donors were included. The twin cohort consisted of three pairs of female monozygotic twins, all aged roughly 18 to 29 years. Positive isolation kits from Invitrogen were used to isolate the CD4+ and CD8+ T cell populations. The same data also contributed to another study, on T cells expressing NK-cell markers. That second report states: Three sorted T-cell subsets (CD3+CD56+NKG2C+, CD3+CD56+NKG2C- and CD3+CD56-NKG2C+) from seven to nine donors had their TCR beta-chain repertoires profiled. Seven of the eight sequenced donors were HCMV-seropositive and one was HCMV-seronegative. In several experiments an anti-gammadeltaTCR antibody was added to restrict sorting to alphabetaTCR-expressing T cells. In several donors, the dominant CD3+CD56+NKG2C+ clonotypes were found to rank among the top 10 CD8+ clonotypes and to make up roughly 1.0-7.0% of CD8+ T cells. Those dominant clonotypes were again the most abundant among CD3+CD56-NKG2C+ cells in a few donors, at roughly 28.3-65%. It remained unclear whether the expanded NKG2C-expressing T cell clones were specific for HCMV antigens. The study sequenced eight donors, all healthy volunteers chosen at random: three men and five women. A commercial ELISA kit detecting HCMV-specific IgG in serum was used to determine HCMV serostatus. MIGEC was used to demultiplex reads and group the reads by UMI, and MiTCR was used to assemble and quantify clonotypes. To exclude erroneous sequences, only TCR cDNA sequences supported by at least two reads were retained. The tcR package was used for downstream repertoire analysis, and clonotypes were matched across fractions by CDR3 nucleotide sequence plus V segment. VDJmatch was used to annotate antigen specificity against VDJdb, with one amino acid substitution in CDR3 allowed.

Recombination joined TRBV7-9 with TRBJ2-1, with the D gene uncertain. The sample comprised CD4+ T cells sorted from blood. The TCR originated in a young woman in good health. The encoded CDR3 is CASSLAGQPTYNEQFF. The DNA sequence is given as TGTGCCAGCAGCTTAGCCGGCCAGCCAACCTACAATGAGCAGTTCTTC.